The 30 T cell receptor beta chains presented below share a single source sample, sequenced in a study of blood T cell repertoires in COVID-19. Profiled with immunoSEQ multiplex PCR; TCRdb holds only in-frame clones, not every one. In the table there are 110,000 to 150,000 clones, around 81% of which are singletons. The sequencing sample was made of peripheral blood. These receptors were obtained from a woman between 50 and 59 years old with acute or convalescent COVID-19.

This clone showed up just a few times. The chain employs TRBV27 and TRBJ1-5, with TRBD1 as a possible D gene (6 bases). V lost 2 bases and J 2 bases, leaving 16 bases between the germline ends. The CDR3 totals 17 residues. Germline lookup yields CDR1 MNHEY and CDR2 SMNVEV (reference sequence). This chain's CDR3 is CASSLAAGDWGNQPQHF. Here the CDR3 DNA reads TGTGCCAGCAGTTTAGCGGCAGGGGATTGGGGCAATCAGCCCCAGCATTTT.

The chain uses TRBV7-2 and TRBJ2-3; perhaps TRBD1 as D (6 bases). The CDR3 consists of 14 residues. Deletions cut 0 bases from V and 8 bases from J, with 12 bases between. Germline loops: CDR1 SGHTA, CDR2 FQGNSA. The CDR3 here is CASSLAGAGGTQYF. The CDR3, as DNA: TGTGCCAGCAGCTTAGCGGGGGCGGGTGGTACGCAGTATTTT.

This clone appeared a few times. The V and J genes are TRBV18 and TRBJ1-5; D remains unclear. The length of the CDR3 is 13 residues. The germline V gene encodes CDR1 KGHSH and CDR2 LQKENI. Trimming stripped 2 bases from V and 7 bases from J, with 9 bases between. CDR3 DNA sequence: TGTGCCAGCTCACCAGGGAGGGTGCAGCCCCAGCATTTT. Protein sequence: CASSPGRVQPQHF.

This clone was observed once. The gene calls are TRBV24-1 and TRBJ2-1; TRBD2 agrees at 7 bases. V lost 0 bases and J lost 3; bases outside the gene matches: 7. The CDR3 length is 17 residues. Germline V gene sequence: CDR1 KGHDR, CDR2 SFDVKD. DNA of the CDR3: TGTGCCACCAGTGATTTGCCGGTCGGGGGGAACTACAATGAGCAGTTCTTC. Amino acids: CATSDLPVGGNYNEQFF.

The chain combines TRBV28 with TRBJ2-3; a possible D gene is TRBD2 (6 bases). CDR1 MDHEN and CDR2 SYDVKM come from the germline V gene. Deletions cut 7 bases from V and 5 bases from J, with 16 bases between. The CDR3 is made up of 14 amino acids. As DNA, the CDR3 is TGTGCCAGCACATTAGCGGTTGGGGTAGATACGCAGTATTTT. Amino acids: CASTLAVGVDTQYF.

The chain employs TRBV3-1 (or the pseudogene TRBV3-2) and TRBJ1-4; D unresolved. This CDR3 is built from 15 residues. Trimming pared 0 bases from V and 0 bases from J, leaving 5 bases between. Germline V gene data show CDR1 as LGHDT and CDR2 as YNNKEL (reference sequence). In nucleotides, the CDR3 is TGTGCCAGCAGCCAAGACGGAGCAACTAATGAAAAACTGTTTTTT. Encoded protein: CASSQDGATNEKLFF.

The chain has TRBV4-2 and TRBJ1-4; TRBD1 agrees at 9 bases. There are 19 residues in the CDR3. Germline-derived CDR1 and CDR2 are LGHNA and YNFKEQ. The trim removed 3 bases at V and 10 bases at J, leaving 21 bases unmatched. The CDR3 DNA reads TGTGCCAGCAGCCAGGGGTTCGGTCAACCGGGACAGGGCTTTGCAAAACTGTTTTTT. The encoded protein is CASSQGFGQPGQGFAKLFF.

The CDR3 region is CSVEGTGEAFF. The DNA of the CDR3 is TGCAGCGTTGAGGGGACAGGCGAAGCTTTCTTT. The rearrangement joins TRBV29-1 to TRBJ1-1, with 8 bases matching TRBD1. V lost 3 bases to trimming and J lost 8 bases; unmatched junction nucleotides: 2. Germline lookup yields CDR1 SQVTM and CDR2 ANQGSEA. CDR3 length: 11 amino acids.

The chain employs TRBV4-2 and TRBJ1-4; no clear D. The CDR3 extends over 15 amino acids. Germline CDR1 LGHNA, CDR2 YNFKEQ. The V end was cut by 0 bases, the J end by 0 bases, with 5 bases between. This CDR3 is CASSQDTATNEKLFF. For the CDR3, the DNA is TGTGCCAGCAGCCAAGACACTGCAACTAATGAAAAACTGTTTTTT.

The rearrangement joins TRBV30 to TRBJ2-6; D ambiguous. Germline CDR1 reads GTSNPN; CDR2 reads SVGIG (reference sequence). The CDR3 sequence is 14 residues long. Between the trimmed V and J ends, which lost 5 bases and 0 bases, there was a span of 8 bases. The CDR3 DNA reads as TGTGCCTGGGAAGCAAACTCTGGGGCCAACGTCCTGACTTTC. Amino acids: CAWEANSGANVLTF. The whole variable domain, remainder taken from reference TRBV30 and TRBJ2-6, is SQTIHQWPATLVQPVGSPLSLECTVEGTSNPNLYWYRQAAGRGLQLLFYSVGIGQISSEVPQNLSASRPQDRQFILSSKKLLLSDSGFYLCAWEANSGANVLTFGAGSRLTVL.

As DNA, the CDR3 is TGTGCCAGCTGGGGAGGGACTGAAGCTTTCTTT. Protein: CASWGGTEAFF. This sequence joins TRBV7-9 and TRBJ1-1; D gene unclear. Deletions cut 8 bases from V and 5 bases from J, with 9 bases between. The germline CDR1 and CDR2 sequences are SEHNR and FQNEAQ (reference sequence). This CDR3 has 11 amino acids.

The V call is TRBV4-2, the J call TRBJ1-5; no definite D call. V was pared by 1 base and J by 4 bases, with 8 bases between. The CDR3 has 14 amino acids. Germline V gene data show CDR1 as LGHNA and CDR2 as YNFKEQ. CDR3 DNA: TGTGCCAGCAGCCAAGGAGTTATAAATCAGCCCCAGCATTTT. It is translated as CASSQGVINQPQHF.

A few counts support this clone. The CDR3 DNA reads as TGTGCCAGCTCCCGACAGGGAAGGGACGTGTTGGGAGCTTTCTTT. It codes for CASSRQGRDVLGAFF. The V and J genes are TRBV18 and TRBJ1-1; 7 bases match TRBD1. Germline V gene lookup returns CDR1 KGHSH and CDR2 LQKENI. Trimming cost V 6 bases and J 10 bases; bases outside gene matches: 17. CDR3 length: 15 residues.

V and J are TRBV18 and TRBJ2-2, with a tentative D call TRBD1 (6 bases). The germline V gene has CDR1 KGHSH and CDR2 LQKENI. This CDR3 is built from 15 residues. Trimming took off 4 bases at V and 4 bases at J, with 13 bases between the two ends. CDR3 amino acids: CASSQLQGATGELFF. CDR3 nucleotides: TGTGCCAGCTCACAGTTACAGGGAGCCACCGGGGAGCTGTTTTTT.

This clone was recorded once. In nucleotides, the CDR3 is TGTGCCAGCAGCCGGGGCAGGGGAGAAGAAAAACTGTTTTTT. Amino acids: CASSRGRGEEKLFF. The chain has TRBV25-1 and TRBJ1-4, with D perhaps TRBD1 (6 bases). The CDR3 consists of 14 residues. Trimming removed 6 bases from V and 8 bases from J, with 16 bases in between. CDR1 and CDR2 (germline): MGHDK, SYGVNS.

The genes are TRBV30 and TRBJ2-2, with TRBD1 matching 8 bases. In germline, CDR1 is GTSNPN, CDR2 SVGIG (reference sequence). V lost 7 bases and J lost 7; bases outside the gene matches: 11. The CDR3 is made up of 14 amino acids. This chain's CDR3 is CASPRDRTDGELFF. The CDR3 region has the DNA TGTGCCTCGCCTCGGGACAGGACGGACGGGGAGCTGTTTTTT. The complete variable domain, with remaining parts taken from reference TRBV30 and TRBJ2-2, reads SQTIHQWPATLVQPVGSPLSLECTVEGTSNPNLYWYRQAAGRGLQLLFYSVGIGQISSEVPQNLSASRPQDRQFILSSKKLLLSDSGFYLCASPRDRTDGELFFGEGSRLTVL.

This chain links TRBV27 with TRBJ1-2, with 7 nucleotides matching TRBD1. The CDR3 has 13 residues. V lost 2 bases and J lost 5; bases outside the gene matches: 2. The germline gives CDR1 MNHEY, CDR2 SMNVEV (reference sequence). DNA for the CDR3: TGTGCCAGCAGTTTACAGGGGGTATATGGCTACACCTTC. Its protein product is CASSLQGVYGYTF.

This chain connects TRBV7-9 to TRBJ1-3, with 8 nucleotides matching TRBD1. The CDR3 spans 14 residues. With V trimmed by 4 bases and J by 6 bases, 5 bases remained unmatched. Germline CDR1 SEHNR, CDR2 FQNEAQ (reference sequence). The CDR3 bases are TGTGCCAGCAGCTCGACAGGGGAAGAAAACACCATATATTTT. This translates into CASSSTGEENTIYF.

The J gene is TRBJ1-2, the V gene TRBV5-1; 7 bases map to TRBD1. The CDR3 is 13 amino acids. Germline assignment: CDR1 SGHRS and CDR2 YFSETQ. The J segment lost 6 bases and the V segment lost 2 bases, leaving 4 bases of the junction unmatched. The CDR3 region is CASSLGGFDGYTF. The CDR3 DNA follows: TGCGCCAGCAGCTTAGGGGGCTTCGATGGCTACACCTTC.

The chain joins TRBV4-2 to TRBJ2-2, with a tentative D call TRBD1 (5 bases). This CDR3 comprises 13 residues. V lost 0 bases and J 9 bases, leaving 8 bases between the germline ends. Germline V gene lookup returns CDR1 LGHNA and CDR2 YNFKEQ. Here the CDR3 reads CASSQDRQRELFF. CDR3 sequence (DNA): TGTGCCAGCAGCCAAGATCGACAGAGGGAGCTGTTTTTT.

This chain joins TRBV18 and TRBJ2-7; 8 bases fit TRBD2. Germline-derived CDR1 and CDR2 are KGHSH and LQKENI. Trimming removed 0 bases from V and 5 bases from J; junction bases left unmatched: 6. The CDR3 has 15 amino acids. The CDR3 bases are TGTGCCAGCTCACCACCATCGGGGGGGCACCACGAGCAGTACTTC. This translates into CASSPPSGGHHEQYF.

The V call is TRBV19, the J call TRBJ2-5, with 9 bases that match TRBD2. The CDR3 runs 15 residues. Germline V gene data show CDR1 as LNHDA and CDR2 as SQIVND (reference sequence). Trimming cost V 5 bases and J 5 bases; bases outside gene matches: 9. The CDR3 coding sequence is TGTGCCAGTAGTTTTAGCGGGGGCCTCGGGGAGACCCAGTACTTC. It is translated as CASSFSGGLGETQYF.

V usage is TRBV30 and J usage is TRBJ1-3, with 7 positions matching TRBD1. With V trimmed by 0 bases and J by 3 bases, 14 bases remained unmatched. The CDR3 totals 18 residues. Germline V gene data show CDR1 as GTSNPN and CDR2 as SVGIG (reference sequence). This CDR3 is CAWSVWLTRQGDGNTIYF. The CDR3 DNA sequence: TGTGCCTGGAGTGTCTGGCTGACCAGACAGGGAGATGGAAACACCATATATTTT.

The V and J genes are TRBV19 and TRBJ1-6; 7 bases match TRBD1. This CDR3 spans 16 amino acids. CDR1 and CDR2 from the germline V gene are LNHDA and SQIVND (reference sequence). The ends lost 7 bases at V and 0 bases at J; junction bases unmatched: 6. The CDR3 loop reads CASTPGQSSYNSPLHF. CDR3 DNA sequence: TGTGCCAGTACTCCGGGACAGAGCTCCTATAATTCACCCCTCCACTTT.

The V call is TRBV23-1, the J call TRBJ1-2; 10 bases map to TRBD1. TRBV23-1 is an ORF for which the function is uncertain. V shed 3 bases and J 2 bases; nucleotides not matched to a gene: 9. CDR3 length: 17 residues. CDR3 nucleotides: TGCGCCAGCAGTCACTCCGACAGGGGGCGATACAACTATGGCTACACCTTC. As protein: CASSHSDRGRYNYGYTF.

This chain joins TRBV24-1 and TRBJ2-7, with unresolved D. The germline V and J ends were trimmed by 4 bases and 1 base, with 10 bases remaining between them. Germline loops: CDR1 KGHDR, CDR2 SFDVKD. The CDR3 sequence is 14 residues long. CDR3 sequence reads: CATSDPTASYEQYF. CDR3 coding DNA: TGTGCCACCAGTGACCCAACTGCTTCCTACGAGCAGTACTTC.

This clone has a single count. The chain recombines TRBV4-3 with TRBJ1-2; 10 nucleotides align to TRBD1. The length of the CDR3 is 17 residues. Trimming removed 0 bases from V and 2 bases from J; junction bases left unmatched: 6. Germline V gives CDR1 LGHNA, CDR2 YSLEER. Here the CDR3 DNA reads TGCGCCAGCAGCCAAGAGACAGGGGGCCCATACAACTATGGCTACACCTTC. It specifies CASSQETGGPYNYGYTF.

This clone has a single count. Different DNA sequences within this sample yield the same CDR3. This rearrangement joins TRBV6-5 to TRBJ2-7, with 7 bases identical to TRBD1. Germline CDR1 is MNHEY and CDR2 is SVGAGI. Germline trimming cut 0 bases from V and 0 bases from J; bases unmatched to any gene: 2. This CDR3 comprises 15 residues. The CDR3 reads CASSYSPGGSYEQYF. The DNA for the CDR3 is TGTGCCAGCAGTTACTCCCCAGGGGGCTCCTACGAGCAGTACTTC.

This clone was recorded a few times. The V call is TRBV6-5, the J call TRBJ2-7, with a possible D match to TRBD2 (5 bases). The germline CDR1 and CDR2 sequences are MNHEY and SVGAGI. The CDR3 has 13 residues. CDR3 sequence: CATYQEAPPKSQV. The CDR3 nucleotides are TGTGCCACCTACCAGGAGGCCCCCCCGAAGAGTCAAGTC.

CDR3 sequence reads: CASSLGLAGGSTDTQYF. CDR3 nucleotides: TGTGCCAGCAGCTTAGGGCTAGCGGGGGGGAGCACAGATACGCAGTATTTT. The rearrangement uses TRBV7-2 and TRBJ2-3; 12 bases align to TRBD2. CDR3 length: 17 amino acids. The trim removed 1 base at V and 0 bases at J, leaving 2 bases unmatched. Germline loops: CDR1 SGHTA, CDR2 FQGNSA.